A selection of T cell receptor beta chains follows, all from one sample in a study of T cells expressing NK-cell markers. TCRdb re-called the 5' RACE reads; one entry per CDR3 protein, DNA not given. Its table records roughly 450,000 distinct CDR3 sequences. Source material: blood T cells: a sorted CD56 or NKG2C T cell subset, CD4+ or CD8+ T cells, or bulk PBMC T cells (not recorded which). Receptors were obtained from a woman between 50 and 59 years old in good health. CDR3s include the opening cysteine and the closing phenylalanine or tryptophan.

TRBJ2-3,TRBV7-2,CASSHLDLGRNTQYF
TRBJ2-2,TRBV6-1,CASSRREVPGELFF
TRBJ2-1,TRBV4-2,CASSQGTSGRGDEQFF
TRBJ1-4,TRBV6-5,CASSYSFAEGREKLFF
TRBJ2-5,TRBV10-3,CAISVSGQETQYF
TRBJ2-3,TRBV11-2,CASSSLSGSGTDTQYF
TRBJ1-2,TRBV2,CASSTRDSRRGYTF
TRBJ1-2,TRBV18,CASSGTGVATF
TRBJ2-2,TRBV10-3,CAISGQGDTGELFF
TRBJ2-2,TRBV5-8,CASRRTLTGELFF
TRBJ2-5,TRBV29-1,CSVAGGLETQYF
TRBJ2-1,TRBV6-5,CASSPNEGVGGSYNEQFF
TRBJ2-3,TRBV14,CASSHPMGLGPNTDTQYF
TRBJ2-7,TRBV24-1,CATSDRSGRAVYEQYF
TRBJ1-1,TRBV12-3/TRBV12-4,CASSSSHRTEAFF
TRBJ2-7,TRBV12-3/TRBV12-4,CASSLAGAPGGEQYF
TRBJ2-3,TRBV29-1,CSVRQGFTDTQYF
TRBJ1-4,TRBV7-2,CASSLRRLPGAINEKLFF
TRBJ2-7,TRBV6-2/TRBV6-3,CASSYGGKYEQYF
TRBJ2-4,TRBV20-1,CSAIRRAENIQYF
TRBJ1-2,TRBV2,CASSAGTGLGQGYTF
TRBJ2-2,TRBV24-1,CATSDSGGRITPGELFF
TRBJ2-4,TRBV4-1,CASSQPGTRAAKNIQYF
TRBJ2-1,TRBV7-2,CASSPGRAWEQFF
TRBJ2-5,TRBV27,CASRLLASGGETQYF
TRBJ2-5,TRBV20-1,CSARPGQGLQETQYF
TRBJ1-4,TRBV12-3/TRBV12-4,CASSRGGGPLATNEKLFF
TRBJ2-4,TRBV10-3,CAISEGLRGIYIQYF
TRBJ2-5,TRBV7-2,CASSFLGTAVQETQYF
TRBJ2-1,TRBV11-2,CASSPGQGTGYNEQFF
TRBJ2-1,TRBV15,CATSRESSLGNEQFF
TRBJ2-5,TRBV6-5,CASSYSAGGPWETQYF
TRBJ1-6,TRBV7-2,CASLGYMNSPLHF
TRBJ1-5,TRBV4-1,CASSQLSPDRGNQPQHF
TRBJ2-3,TRBV9,CASSVASGRAGQYF
TRBJ1-2,TRBV6-2/TRBV6-3,CASSQVHYGYTF
TRBJ1-1,TRBV9,CASSAGLVNTEAFF
TRBJ2-3,TRBV7-8,CASSPIRDTQYF
TRBJ2-1,TRBV6-2/TRBV6-3,CASTRDYLGEQFF
TRBJ2-1,TRBV20-1,CSAGITSNEQFF
TRBJ1-6,TRBV4-1,CASRRGTADNSPLHF
TRBJ2-3,TRBV11-3,CASSTGPSTDTQYF
TRBJ2-1,TRBV5-1,CASSPQAGGSRNEQFF
TRBJ1-5,TRBV12-3/TRBV12-4,CASSLAGRVDQPQHF
TRBJ2-5,TRBV12-5,CASGRGTSGYQETQYF
TRBJ2-7,TRBV27,CASSNSEIPHEQYF
TRBJ2-6,TRBV5-1,CASSPLSRAEANVLTF
TRBJ2-5,TRBV5-1,CASSPRTGGKETQYF
TRBJ1-4,TRBV5-1,CASKVQDLSNEKLFF
TRBJ1-1,TRBV10-3,CAISDAQFVAFF
TRBJ1-2,TRBV7-9,CASTRSGEGGGYTF
TRBJ2-5,TRBV11-2,CASSLRFRETQYF
TRBJ2-3,TRBV28,CASSISGTFRPDTQYF
TRBJ2-3,TRBV15,CATSISGTNTQYF
TRBJ2-5,TRBV12-3/TRBV12-4,CASSDSGRAETQYF
TRBJ2-5,TRBV15,CATSRGATGIQETQYF
TRBJ1-1,TRBV7-2,CASSLQGGAGTEAFF
TRBJ2-3,TRBV18,CASSPDRDGDTQYF
TRBJ1-5,TRBV29-1,CSVVGAGNQPQHF